Here is one T cell receptor (beta chain) with its context. What it binds is unknown. Germline V gene sequence: CDR1 KGHSH, CDR2 LQKENI. V lost 3 bases to trimming and J lost 4 bases, with 12 bases between them. The CDR3 extends over 14 amino acids. Clones were read by immunoSEQ multiplex PCR, and TCRdb kept only the in-frame ones, dropping some. This sample carries approximately 15,000 clones, roughly 78% of them seen once, and the ten largest clones take 29%. This entry comes from a study of vaccination effects on CD4 cells after COVID-19. For the study at large: Post-vaccine draws lagged the second dose by a median of 72 days.

Using viral peptide pools, the ViraFEST assay grew out antigen-specific CD4+ T cells prior to sequencing. At the end of around 11 days of culture, CD4+ T cells were isolated. Their SARS-CoV-2 infection, verified by PCR, occurred between March and December 2020. Participants received two doses of either the BNT162b2 or mRNA-1273 vaccine. This specimen consisted of CD4+ T cells from PBMCs cultured with HCoV-NL63 spike peptides, obtained after COVID-19 vaccination. This receptor was taken from a human donor who had a prior SARS-CoV-2 infection. The chain has TRBV18 and TRBJ1-1, with D possibly TRBD1 on 6 matching bases. As DNA, the CDR3 is TGTGCCAGCTCACCCGGGGGCGGCTTCACTGAAGCTTTCTTT. Encoded protein: CASSPGGGFTEAFF.